This T cell receptor beta chain was found in a study of T cells in Graves' hyperthyroidism and ophthalmopathy. The source material, RNA transcripts, was used to amplify TCR beta CDR3 regions. The study used the HTBI primer set for a first-round RT-PCR of the TCR CDR3. MiXCR, applied by TCRdb to the multiplex PCR reads, yields one record per CDR3 protein. The sample yields 540,000 or so distinct CDR3 sequences, approximately 15% seen once. Graves' hyperthyroidism qualified as stable when ophthalmopathy did not progress within 18 months. About this clonotype: Its antigen is undetermined.

The CDR3 is made up of 16 amino acids. Germline-derived CDR1 and CDR2 are KGHSH and LQKENI. With 4 bases clipped from V and 0 bases from J, the junction kept 5 bases outside the gene matches. General study findings and limits: Most clonotypes expanded in thyroid above 0.001 were likewise present in blood.

This TCR derives from a woman aged 25 to 45 with Graves' hyperthyroidism. Material: blood. J is TRBJ2-7 and V is TRBV18; TRBD2 agrees at 11 bases. CDR3 coding DNA: TGTGCCAGCTCACTACGACTAGCGGGAAACTCCTACGAGCAGTACTTC. Amino acid sequence: CASSLRLAGNSYEQYF.